These T cell receptor beta chains were read from a single sample in a study of blood T cell repertoires in COVID-19. Produced via immunoSEQ multiplex PCR; TCRdb's table is partial and in-frame only. Among about 99,000 clones listed, approximately 88% were seen once. Sequenced: peripheral blood. These receptors originate from a man aged 55 to 69 with acute or convalescent COVID-19. The conserved cysteine and the conserved F or W are not part of the CDR3 here.

v_call cdr3_aa
TRBV10-3 AISEGLAVAKNIQY
TRBV6-5 ASSYSMGQQSDEQY
TRBV5-1 ASSPSGNSGTQY
TRBV28 ASSLSTGGDGYT
TRBV24-1 ATSDIRQGRTGELF
TRBV9 ASSVAGQGGNTIY
TRBV30 AWSALTGSEAF
TRBV12-5 ASGLTSGNTIY
TRBV19 ASSPGPGLAVQRELF
TRBV19 ATISQAYSNQPQH
TRBV15 ATSRDLGRADEQY
TRBV9 ASSLRAGEYTGELF
TRBV12-5 ASARQLGGDTQY
TRBV20-1 SASWLAGIDEQY
TRBV6-5 ASSLERDSYEQY
TRBV19 ASSITGALGNEKLF
TRBV24-1 ATSARDRNSPLH
TRBV25-1 ASSGKVAGVHGELF
TRBV6-6 ASSYVGVYNEQF
TRBV10-1 ASSGGLEETQY
TRBV28 ASSRLAGNNEQF
TRBV5-1 ASSLENRGADTQY
TRBV5-1 ASSLNGGGSYNEQF
TRBV3-1/TRBV3-2 ASSPSGLGYEQY
TRBV28 ASSLLREKLF
TRBV24-1 ATSDSGGAEGTDTQY
TRBV5-6 ASSQNYDNTGELF
TRBV28 ASSPPRENSNQPQH
TRBV13 ASSSTGGADTQY
TRBV7-2 ASSLEGLAYNEQF
TRBV5-6 ASSVRLAGSNEQF
TRBV11-3 ASSFLDRGAEAF
TRBV11-1 ASSQDRGRSYEQY
TRBV12-3/TRBV12-4 ASRPTRQGPAF
TRBV18 ASSLLQGRDTEAF
TRBV14 ASSQVSANTGELF
TRBV24-1 ATSDTASGNTIY
TRBV24-1 ATSDRSGGLSYNEQF
TRBV9 ASSTSGRAAQTQY
TRBV14 ASSQSPTPNTGELF
TRBV9 ASSVVAAGANVLT
TRBV5-1 ASRTGTGGLGELF